This T cell receptor beta chain is from a study of blood T cells in healthy people across ages (dated by TCRdb to 2013 to 2016). For context, the study as a whole: Template switching captured roughly one uniquely barcoded TCR beta cDNA molecule per two T cells in model experiments. The study measured age-related changes in TCR beta repertoire diversity using deep sequencing normalized with unique cDNA molecular identifiers. The donors were divided into four age groups: young (average approximately 17 years), middle-aged (about 40), aged (approximately 64) and long-lived (roughly 88). To avoid experimental bias, donors of different ages were distributed randomly across sequencing lanes. Two additional independent replicas of 1 million unique cDNA reads from the same blood draw were analyzed for two donors (one aged 18 to 30 and one aged 80 or older). The investigation overall reported the following: Estimates of total diversity based on one million sequenced T cells were considered lower bounds and underestimates. Compared with the aged group, more naive CD4+ T cells, fewer expanded clones and increased TCR diversity were shown by the long-lived group, suggesting age selection. A strong correlation was found between observed TCR beta diversity and the percentage of naive T cells measured by flow cytometry. As age increased, observed TCR beta diversity per million T cells dropped in a roughly linear way, and a significant reduction was already evident by age 40. Donor CMV infection status was unknown, potentially confounding age-related changes in expanded clonotypes. Bulk unsorted PBMC profiling prevented conclusive comparison of naive and antigen-experienced compartments.

Library construction relied on 5' RACE. Sequencing was carried out with an Illumina HiSeq 2500. A second about 7 to 11 cycle PCR used a sample-barcoded 5' primer and a J-beta primer mix. A template-switch 5' adaptor carrying 12 random nucleotides introduced a unique molecular identifier onto each TCR beta cDNA molecule. At least 3 million CDR3-containing paired-end reads were obtained from each sample. All of the RNA was converted into first-strand cDNA using the Mint cDNA synthesis kit, with a TRBC-specific oligonucleotide serving as the primer. After uracil-DNA glycosylase treatment, a first 18-cycle PCR used universal primers M1SS and BC2_uni_R on all cDNA. Turning to the authors' computational methods: Each sample was normalized by randomly selecting 1 million high-quality reads, each carrying a distinct molecular identifier. Instead of being binned into consensus sequences, reads with shared molecular identifiers were discarded. CDR3 identification, clonotype clustering and error correction used MiTCR with a Q25 quality threshold and the strictest error-elimination algorithm. A nonparametric unseen species model with Euler transformation was used to estimate lower-bound total TCR beta diversity. The public reads were reprocessed in TCRdb via fastp at Q25 and MiXCR, keeping in-frame beta chains. CDR3 protein duplicates are merged, each entry listing the most common genes and DNA. TCRdb's processing, not the authors' own work, is the source of the V and J calls. In all, the sample holds 800,000 to 1,000,000 distinct CDR3 sequences, and around 48% of those were seen once. About an eighth of the sample rests with the top ten.

This clonotype was detected only a few times. No antigen is known for it. Base qualities are not recorded, but no much larger clone differs from it by a single base. Systemically healthy Caucasian individuals from Russia, around 39 in total and aged 6 to 90 years, were included as donors. Each donor gave roughly 9 milliliters of peripheral blood, drawn into EDTA-treated Vacutainer tubes. Ficoll-Paque density-gradient centrifugation was used to isolate PBMCs, with at least 7 million obtained per sample. Total RNA was extracted from PBMCs with Trizol reagent, with at least 5.5 micrograms obtained per sample. For every donor, flow cytometry on a PBMC aliquot measured the percentage of naive CD45RAhigh/CD27high T cells. This TCR derives from a man aged 25-45 years in good health. Sequencing input: blood.

The nucleotide sequence is given as TGCGCCAGCAGCTTGTGGGACATTAGCACTGAAGCTTTCTTT. Protein translation: CASSLWDISTEAFF. The sequence joins TRBV5-1 to TRBJ1-1; a weak D assignment points to TRBD1 (6 bases agree). In the germline V gene, CDR1 corresponds to SGHRS and CDR2 to YFSETQ. V is clipped by 1 base and J by 4 bases, and the sequence between their germline boundaries is 11 bases long. Counted from cysteine to phenylalanine, this CDR3 has 14 amino acids. CDR3 DNA is the only sequence kept; it has 42 bases, read in frame from the first base.